This T cell receptor (beta chain) is from a study of T cell repertoires in cytomegalovirus infection. This CDR3 has 14 residues. This clonotype was recorded once. At one of its ends the junction is not consistent with the germline gene, which may arise from a read error. TCRdb used MiXCR to reprocess the reads, holding one entry per CDR3 protein. The sample has approximately 180,000 distinct CDR3 sequences, about a tenth seen once; the top ten hold roughly 5%. The chain joins TRBV12-3 or TRBV12-4 to TRBJ1-5, with D perhaps matching TRBD1 (6 bases). This TCR was sampled from a human donor in good health (CMV status not recorded). Some clones in this sample may be carry-over from other donors' samples. Input material: PBMCs. This CDR3 is CASSSSQGYQPRHF. The CDR3 DNA follows: TGTGCCAGCAGTTCATCGCAGGGGTATCAGCCCCGGCATTTT.